This TCR beta chain was recorded in a study of cytomegalovirus exposure and HLA in healthy donors. Study outcomes and limitations: CMV serostatus stood as the only immune exposure information on hand.

In regard to this clone: What it recognizes is unknown.

PCR was performed using 60 Vbeta and 13 Jbeta primers. Sequencing used immunoSEQ multiplex PCR; TCRdb keeps in-frame clones, though not all of them. The data contain 50,000 to 65,000 clones, 65% to 80% of them seen just once; the ten biggest clones take up roughly 5.7%. CDR3 size: 16 residues. CDR1 is SQVTM and CDR2 is ANQGSEA in the germline V gene. With 3 bases removed from V and 0 bases from J, the gap between germline ends came to 15 bases. Material for sequencing was PBMCs. V and J are TRBV29-1 and TRBJ2-1; D unclear. This receptor was identified in a young woman in good health and CMV-seronegative. In DNA form, the CDR3 reads TGCAGCGTTGAGTCCGACTCAATAAGCTCCTACAATGAGCAGTTCTTC. It encodes CSVESDSISSYNEQFF.